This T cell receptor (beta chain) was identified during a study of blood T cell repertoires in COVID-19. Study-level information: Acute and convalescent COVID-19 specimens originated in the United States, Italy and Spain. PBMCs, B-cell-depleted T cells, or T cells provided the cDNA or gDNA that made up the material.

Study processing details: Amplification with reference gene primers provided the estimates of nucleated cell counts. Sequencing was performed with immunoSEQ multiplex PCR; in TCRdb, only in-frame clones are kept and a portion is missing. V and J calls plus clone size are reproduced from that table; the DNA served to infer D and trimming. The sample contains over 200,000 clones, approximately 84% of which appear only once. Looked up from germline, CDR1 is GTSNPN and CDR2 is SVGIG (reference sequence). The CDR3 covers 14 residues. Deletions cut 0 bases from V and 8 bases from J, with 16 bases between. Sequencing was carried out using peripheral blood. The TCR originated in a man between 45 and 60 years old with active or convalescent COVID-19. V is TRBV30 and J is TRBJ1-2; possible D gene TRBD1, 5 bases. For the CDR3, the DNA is TGTGCCTGGAGTGTACTACGGGGGGAGGTAGGCTACACCTTC. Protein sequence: CAWSVLRGEVGYTF.